What follows are 22 T cell receptor beta chains derived from one specimen sequenced in a study of shared clonotypes between healthy human individuals (TCRdb year 2020). Library preparation used the immunoSEQ multiplex PCR assay. TCRdb provides this immuneACCESS table in a form limited to in-frame rearrangements. Some clones are lacking; in checked studies, under half of them reflect an unresolved V gene, and why the rest are absent is not known. The sample includes about 610,000 clones, with about 95% observed a single time. Of the sample, roughly 0.1% is held by the ten largest clones. CD8 naive samples were CD45RO-negative cells positively selected for CCR7, giving a CD45RA+CCR7+ population that excluded TemRA cells. Sequenced material: naive CD8+ T cells sorted from blood. Explained via the paper, the cell subset or site label denotes: CD45RA+CCR7+. The receptors here all came from a young woman in good health.

Only one count was recorded for this clone. The J gene is TRBJ2-7, the V gene TRBV28; perhaps TRBD2 as D (5 bases). Germline V lookup: CDR1 MDHEN, CDR2 SYDVKM. The V gene lost 4 bases and the J gene lost 0 bases, with 10 bases spanning the gap. This CDR3 contains 14 residues. CDR3: CASSWAGGSYEQYF. CDR3 nucleotide sequence: TGTGCCAGCAGTTGGGCAGGAGGCTCCTACGAGCAGTACTTC.

The genes are TRBV29-1 and TRBJ1-2, with D possibly matching TRBD1 (5 bases). This CDR3 is 13 amino acids long. Deletions cut 4 bases from V and 3 bases from J, with 12 bases between. Germline V gene data show CDR1 as SQVTM and CDR2 as ANQGSEA. The CDR3 reads CSVVGGSDYGYTF. CDR3 sequence (DNA): TGCAGCGTTGTTGGGGGGTCTGACTATGGCTACACCTTC.

This chain uses TRBV9 with TRBJ2-7, with D possibly being TRBD2 (6 bases). The CDR3 is 15 residues long. Germline V CDR1 and CDR2: SGDLS, YYNGEE. The V end lost 7 bases, the J end lost 4 bases, and 21 bases lay between the germline ends. The CDR3 spells CASPGTPLLPYEQYF. The CDR3 DNA reads TGTGCCAGCCCAGGGACTCCGTTGCTACCGTACGAGCAGTACTTC.

The V and J genes are TRBV4-1 and TRBJ2-7; 7 bases match TRBD1. The CDR3 has 16 residues. Per germline, CDR1 MGHRA and CDR2 YSYEKL. The V and J ends lost 0 bases and 3 bases, in that order; junction bases with no gene match: 8. Here the CDR3 DNA reads TGCGCCAGCAGCCAAGATAGGGGACAGATCGACTACGAGCAGTACTTC. Translated: CASSQDRGQIDYEQYF.

This chain joins TRBV19 and TRBJ1-3; D uncertain. CDR3 size: 13 residues. Germline values: CDR1 LNHDA, CDR2 SQIVND (reference sequence). V was shortened by 5 bases and J by 4 bases, with 9 bases between the two germline ends. CDR3 amino acids: CASSLRAGNTIYF. DNA for the CDR3: TGTGCCAGTAGTCTTCGGGCGGGAAACACCATATATTTT.

The gene calls are TRBV5-1 and TRBJ2-7; D may be TRBD1 or TRBD2 (6 bases each). Germline CDR1 is SGHRS and CDR2 is YFSETQ. This CDR3 has 14 residues. V lost 2 bases and J 1 base, leaving 10 bases between the germline ends. CDR3 region: CASSFGGRSYEQYF. In DNA form, the CDR3 reads TGCGCCAGCAGCTTTGGGGGGCGGTCCTACGAGCAGTACTTC. Complete variable domain (other parts from reference TRBV5-1 and TRBJ2-7): KAGVTQTPRYLIKTRGQQVTLSCSPISGHRSVSWYQQTPGQGLQFLFEYFSETQRNKGNFPGRFSGRQFSNSRSEMNVSTLELGDSALYLCASSFGGRSYEQYFGPGTRLTVT.

This clone has just one count. This chain connects TRBV28 to TRBJ2-1; TRBD2 agrees at 8 bases. CDR3 length equals 14 residues. V shed 5 bases, J shed 7 bases, and the junction held 7 bases outside the gene matches. Germline lookup yields CDR1 MDHEN and CDR2 SYDVKM. CDR3 sequence (DNA): TGTGCCAGCAGTCCCGGACTAGCTAGGAATGAGCAGTTCTTC. Translating it yields CASSPGLARNEQFF.

For this clone: Other DNA sequences in the same sample also yield this CDR3. CDR3 protein: CASSLSVNTEAFF. The DNA for the CDR3 is TGTGCCAGCAGTTTATCAGTGAACACTGAAGCTTTCTTT. The chain joins TRBV28 to TRBJ1-1; D call uncertain. The germline V gene encodes CDR1 MDHEN and CDR2 SYDVKM. V lost 1 base, J lost 0 bases, and 3 bases lay in between. CDR3 size: 13 residues. Together with reference TRBV28 and TRBJ1-1, the CDR3 gives the full variable domain: DVKVTQSSRYLVKRTGEKVFLECVQDMDHENMFWYRQDPGLGLRLIYFSYDVKMKEKGDIPEGYSVSREKKERFSLILESASTNQTSMYLCASSLSVNTEAFFGQGTRLTVV.

This clone has just one count. This chain connects TRBV5-1 to TRBJ2-1, with 7 bases matching TRBD2. CDR3 length equals 17 residues. With 1 base clipped from V and 3 bases from J, the junction kept 10 bases outside the gene matches. Germline assignment: CDR1 SGHRS and CDR2 YFSETQ. As DNA, the CDR3 is TGCGCCAGCAGCTTGTCCCTGCGGGAGCTGATCTACAATGAGCAGTTCTTC. Protein product: CASSLSLRELIYNEQFF.

The CDR3 DNA reads as TGCGCCAGCAGCTTGGGGGCCGCCTACGAGCAGTACTTC. Protein product: CASSLGAAYEQYF. V usage is TRBV5-1 and J usage is TRBJ2-7; D not resolved. The ends were cut back, 0 bases at V and 2 bases at J, with 6 bases in the middle. The CDR3 has 13 residues. Germline V gene lookup returns CDR1 SGHRS and CDR2 YFSETQ.

In DNA, the CDR3 is TGCGCCAGCAGTCTCAATACGGGGTACCAAGAGACCCAGTACTTC. Amino acids: CASSLNTGYQETQYF. The V and J genes are TRBV10-2 and TRBJ2-5, with a possible D match to TRBD2 (5 bases). Trimming stripped 5 bases from V and 0 bases from J, with 13 bases between. Germline V lookup: CDR1 WSHSY, CDR2 SAAADI. The CDR3 runs 15 residues.

V and J are TRBV28 and TRBJ1-1; D gene uncertain. The CDR3 has 11 amino acids. Deletions cut 5 bases from V and 8 bases from J, with 9 bases between. In germline, CDR1 is MDHEN, CDR2 SYDVKM. CDR3 residues: CASSDLGEAFF. CDR3 coding DNA: TGTGCCAGCAGTGATTTGGGGGAAGCTTTCTTT.

The chain has TRBV6-6 and TRBJ2-1; D is uncertain. Trimming left V 7 bases short and J 0 bases short, with 13 bases between. Germline assignment: CDR1 MNHNY and CDR2 SVGAGI (reference sequence). This CDR3 has 15 residues. Here the CDR3 DNA reads TGTGCCAGCAAGGAAGGCGCGAGCTCCTACAATGAGCAGTTCTTC. Translated, it gives CASKEGASSYNEQFF.

The chain employs TRBV20-1 and TRBJ2-3; D possibly matches TRBD1 or TRBD2 (5 bases each). The CDR3 is 11 amino acids. Per germline, CDR1 DFQATT and CDR2 SNEGSKA (reference sequence). The V end was cut by 3 bases, the J end by 5 bases, with 6 bases between. The CDR3 DNA reads as TGCAGTGCTAGGGGGGTAGATACGCAGTATTTT. Translating gives CSARGVDTQYF.

The chain recombines TRBV7-9 with TRBJ2-1; 7 nucleotides agree with TRBD2. Trimming removed 2 bases from V and 5 bases from J; junction bases left unmatched: 3. Germline CDR1 and CDR2: SEHNR and FQNEAQ (reference sequence). The CDR3 is made up of 14 amino acids. The CDR3 DNA sequence: TGTGCCAGCAGCTTAATCCTAGCGGACAATGAGCAGTTCTTC. Protein sequence: CASSLILADNEQFF.

This chain links TRBV28 with TRBJ2-1; a possible D gene is TRBD1 (5 bases). V was pared by 8 bases and J by 10 bases, with 12 bases between. This CDR3 contains 11 residues. The germline V gene has CDR1 MDHEN and CDR2 SYDVKM. The CDR3 loop is CASGAPVEQFF. Here the CDR3 DNA reads TGTGCCAGCGGGGCGCCTGTCGAGCAGTTCTTC.

The CDR3 loop reads CATSRVGGRSRTDTQYF. In DNA, the CDR3 is TGTGCCACCAGCAGAGTGGGCGGGAGGTCCCGCACAGATACGCAGTATTTT. V gene TRBV15 combines with J gene TRBJ2-3, with TRBD2 identical over 8 bases. This CDR3 has 17 amino acids. V lost 1 base and J lost 1; bases outside the gene matches: 7. Germline-derived CDR1 and CDR2 are LNHNV and YYDKDF (reference sequence).

The chain employs TRBV28 and TRBJ2-7; the match to TRBD1 covers 9 bases. Per germline, CDR1 MDHEN and CDR2 SYDVKM. The V segment lost 5 bases and the J segment 3 bases; nucleotides outside the gene matches: 5. The CDR3 consists of 14 residues. CDR3 sequence (DNA): TGTGCCAGCAGTGCCGGGACAGGGTTCTACGAGCAGTACTTC. This translates into CASSAGTGFYEQYF.

This chain uses TRBV28 with TRBJ2-5, with TRBD2 as a possible D gene (6 bases). The J call is doubtful: the DNA matches TRBJ2-7 better. The germline gives CDR1 MDHEN, CDR2 SYDVKM. The CDR3 consists of 14 residues. As DNA, the CDR3 is TGTGCCAGCAGTTCGTTCGGGGGTTTGTACGAGCAGTACTTC. Its translation: CASSSFGGLYEQYF.

This chain links TRBV7-9 with TRBJ2-6; TRBD1 matches 7 bases. The germline CDR1 and CDR2 sequences are SEHNR and FQNEAQ (reference sequence). The trim removed 6 bases at V and 0 bases at J, leaving 5 bases unmatched. This CDR3 spans 16 amino acids. The CDR3 DNA sequence: TGTGCCAGCAGGACCGGGACAGTCTCTGGGGCCAACGTCCTGACTTTC. Translation: CASRTGTVSGANVLTF.

The V gene is TRBV7-9, the J gene TRBJ1-5, with D tentatively TRBD1 (5 bases). Looked up from germline, CDR1 is SEHNR and CDR2 is FQNEAQ (reference sequence). The CDR3 has 13 amino acids. The ends were cut back, 5 bases at V and 6 bases at J, with 11 bases in the middle. This CDR3 reads CASSGTGSQPQHF. The CDR3 DNA sequence: TGTGCCAGCAGCGGGACCGGCAGTCAGCCCCAGCATTTT.

The gene calls are TRBV25-1 and TRBJ1-2, with no clear D. CDR3 length: 13 amino acids. The V end lost 0 bases, the J end lost 6 bases, and 8 bases lay between the germline ends. Germline V gene sequence: CDR1 MGHDK, CDR2 SYGVNS. The CDR3 DNA sequence: TGTGCCAGCAGTGAATACACTGGGAATGGCTACACCTTC. Encoded protein: CASSEYTGNGYTF.